In this sample, the clone carrying this T cell receptor (beta chain) turned up once. This sample stems from a study of PD-1 and CTLA-4 blockade in melanoma. The CDR3 covers 14 residues. The V and J ends lost 3 bases and 2 bases respectively, with 8 bases between them. The V gene's germline CDR1 is MNHEY and CDR2 SMNVEV (reference sequence). Using immunoSEQ multiplex PCR, the repertoire was profiled, and TCRdb retains in-frame clones only, with some absent. In the table there are about 21,000 clones, approximately 88% of which are singletons. Material: CD8+ T cells from peripheral blood, obtained before anti-PD-1 treatment. V gene TRBV27 combines with J gene TRBJ1-5; D is undetermined. The clonotype comes from a human donor with melanoma. CDR3 in amino acids: CASSFEGGNQPQHF. CDR3 nucleotides: TGTGCCAGCAGTTTCGAGGGAGGCAATCAGCCCCAGCATTTT.